This record concerns one T cell receptor beta chain sequence. This table comes from immunoSEQ multiplex PCR, and its TCRdb copy is limited to in-frame clones, with some not included. There are about 82,000 clones in the sample; 91% occur only once, and roughly 2.1% lies in the top ten. This sample is drawn from a study of OX40 agonist ivuxolimab in advanced cancers. At the level of the study: Head and neck, renal cell, melanoma or hepatocellular carcinoma were the cancers that dose-escalation patients had. Partial responses occurred in Three dose-escalation patients, one with hepatocellular carcinoma and two with cutaneous melanoma. People who had prior anti-PD-1, anti-PD-L1 or anti-CTLA-4 therapy could take part, and around 40% had some.

The sequence came from an adult with an advanced solid tumor such as melanoma, head and neck, liver or kidney cancer. The sample was CD4+ or CD8+ T cells sorted from blood, taken in a trial of the OX40 agonist ivuxolimab.

The CDR3 DNA reads as TGTGCCAGCAGCTCTGGGGAGACCCAGTACTTC. Amino acids: CASSSGETQYF. The chain uses TRBV7-9 and TRBJ2-5; D unresolved. V dropped 4 bases and J dropped 5 bases, with 5 bases sitting between them. CDR1 and CDR2 from the germline V gene are SEHNR and FQNEAQ (reference sequence). This CDR3 has 11 amino acids.